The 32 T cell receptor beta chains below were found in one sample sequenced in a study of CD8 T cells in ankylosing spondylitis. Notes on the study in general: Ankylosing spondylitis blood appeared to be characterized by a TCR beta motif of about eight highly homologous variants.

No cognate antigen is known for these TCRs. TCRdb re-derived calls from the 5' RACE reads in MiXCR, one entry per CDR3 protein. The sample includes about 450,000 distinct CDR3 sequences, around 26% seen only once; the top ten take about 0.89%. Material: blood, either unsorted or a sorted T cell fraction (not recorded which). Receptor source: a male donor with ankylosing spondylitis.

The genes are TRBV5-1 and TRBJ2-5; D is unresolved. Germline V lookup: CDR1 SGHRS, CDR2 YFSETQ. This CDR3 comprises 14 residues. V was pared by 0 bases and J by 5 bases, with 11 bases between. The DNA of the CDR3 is TGCGCCAGCAGCTTGGTACTACAGAGGGAGACCCAGTACTTC. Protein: CASSLVLQRETQYF.

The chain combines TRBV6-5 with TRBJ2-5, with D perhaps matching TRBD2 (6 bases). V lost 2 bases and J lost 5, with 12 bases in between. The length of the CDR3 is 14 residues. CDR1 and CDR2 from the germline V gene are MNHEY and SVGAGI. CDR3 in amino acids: CASSYSGRAETQYF. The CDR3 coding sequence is TGTGCCAGCAGTTACAGCGGGCGGGCGGAGACCCAGTACTTC.

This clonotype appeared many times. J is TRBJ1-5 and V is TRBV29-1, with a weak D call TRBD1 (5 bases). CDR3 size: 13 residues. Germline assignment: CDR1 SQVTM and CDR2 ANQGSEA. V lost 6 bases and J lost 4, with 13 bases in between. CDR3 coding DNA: TGCAGCGTCGGCGACAGTTTAAATCAGCCCCAGCATTTT. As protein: CSVGDSLNQPQHF. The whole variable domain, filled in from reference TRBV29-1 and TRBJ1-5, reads SAVISQKPSRDICQRGTSLTIQCQVDSQVTMMFWYRQQPGQSLTLIATANQGSEATYESGFVIDKFPISRPNLTFSTLTVSNMSPEDSSIYLCSVGDSLNQPQHFGDGTRLSIL.

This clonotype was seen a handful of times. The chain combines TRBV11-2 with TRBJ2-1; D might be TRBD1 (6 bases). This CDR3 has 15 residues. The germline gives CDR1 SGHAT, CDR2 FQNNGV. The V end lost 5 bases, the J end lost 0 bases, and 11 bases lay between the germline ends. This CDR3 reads CASSVQGSSYNEQFF. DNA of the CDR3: TGTGCCAGCAGCGTACAGGGATCCTCCTACAATGAGCAGTTCTTC.

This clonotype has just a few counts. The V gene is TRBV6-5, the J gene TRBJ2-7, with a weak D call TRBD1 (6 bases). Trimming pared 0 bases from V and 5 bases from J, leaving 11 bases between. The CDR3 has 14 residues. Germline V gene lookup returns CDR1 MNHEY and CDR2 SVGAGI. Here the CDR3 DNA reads TGTGCCAGCAGTTACTCTCGGACAGAACACGAGCAGTACGTC. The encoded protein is CASSYSRTEHEQYV.

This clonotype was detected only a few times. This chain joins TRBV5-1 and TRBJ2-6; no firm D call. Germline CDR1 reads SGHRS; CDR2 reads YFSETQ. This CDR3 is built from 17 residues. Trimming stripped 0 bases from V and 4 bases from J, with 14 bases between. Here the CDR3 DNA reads TGCGCCAGCAGCTTGGTACCCCCCACCCGGGGGGCCAACGTCCTGACTTTC. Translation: CASSLVPPTRGANVLTF.

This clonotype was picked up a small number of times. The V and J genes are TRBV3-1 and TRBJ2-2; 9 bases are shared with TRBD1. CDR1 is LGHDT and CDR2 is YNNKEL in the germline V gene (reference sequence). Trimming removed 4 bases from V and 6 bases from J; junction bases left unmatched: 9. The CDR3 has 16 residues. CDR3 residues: CASSPTGQGIPGELFF. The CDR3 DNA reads TGTGCCAGCAGCCCTACGGGACAGGGCATCCCCGGGGAGCTGTTTTTT.

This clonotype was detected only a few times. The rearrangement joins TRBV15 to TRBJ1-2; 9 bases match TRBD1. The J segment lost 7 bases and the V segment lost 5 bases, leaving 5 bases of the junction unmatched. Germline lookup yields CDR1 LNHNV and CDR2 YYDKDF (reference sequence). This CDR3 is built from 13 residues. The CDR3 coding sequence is TGTGCCACCAGCGGACAGGGGTTTGGTGGCTACACCTTC. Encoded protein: CATSGQGFGGYTF.

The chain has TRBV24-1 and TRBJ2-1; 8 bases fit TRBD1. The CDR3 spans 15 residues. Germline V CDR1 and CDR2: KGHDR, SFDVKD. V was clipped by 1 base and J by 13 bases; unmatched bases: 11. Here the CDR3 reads CATSDFNDRGGNQFF. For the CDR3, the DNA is TGTGCCACCAGTGATTTTAATGACAGGGGAGGAAACCAGTTCTTC.

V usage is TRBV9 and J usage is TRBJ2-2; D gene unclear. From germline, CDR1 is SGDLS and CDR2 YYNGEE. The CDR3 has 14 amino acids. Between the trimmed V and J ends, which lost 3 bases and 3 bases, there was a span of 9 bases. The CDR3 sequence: CASSADLHTGELFF. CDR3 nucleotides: TGTGCCAGCAGCGCCGACCTGCACACCGGGGAGCTGTTTTTT.

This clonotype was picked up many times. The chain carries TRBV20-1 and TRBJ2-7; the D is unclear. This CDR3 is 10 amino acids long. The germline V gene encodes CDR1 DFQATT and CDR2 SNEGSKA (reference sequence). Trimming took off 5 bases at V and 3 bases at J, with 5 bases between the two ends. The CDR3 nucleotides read TGCAGTGCTCTCAACTACGAGCAGTACTTC. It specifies CSALNYEQYF.

CDR3 sequence reads: CAIRGVASTDTQYF. The DNA for the CDR3 is TGTGCCATCAGAGGAGTTGCTAGCACAGATACGCAGTATTTT. The chain is built from TRBV10-3 and TRBJ2-3; D is unresolved. The CDR3 loop spans 14 amino acids. Trimming stripped 6 bases from V and 0 bases from J, with 10 bases between. Per the germline V gene, CDR1 is ENHRY and CDR2 is SYGVKD.

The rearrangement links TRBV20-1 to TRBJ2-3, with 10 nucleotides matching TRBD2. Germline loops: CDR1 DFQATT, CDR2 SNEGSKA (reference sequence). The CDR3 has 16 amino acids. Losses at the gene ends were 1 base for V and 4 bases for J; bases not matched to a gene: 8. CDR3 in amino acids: CSARGGLAGVADTQYF. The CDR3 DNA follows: TGCAGTGCTAGAGGGGGGCTAGCGGGAGTTGCAGATACGCAGTATTTT.

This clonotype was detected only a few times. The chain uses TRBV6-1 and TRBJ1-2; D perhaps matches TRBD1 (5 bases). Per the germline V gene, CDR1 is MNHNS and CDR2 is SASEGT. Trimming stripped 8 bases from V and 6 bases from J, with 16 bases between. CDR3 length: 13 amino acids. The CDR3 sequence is CASVRNRGDGYTF. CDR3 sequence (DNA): TGTGCCAGCGTAAGAAATAGGGGAGATGGCTACACCTTC.

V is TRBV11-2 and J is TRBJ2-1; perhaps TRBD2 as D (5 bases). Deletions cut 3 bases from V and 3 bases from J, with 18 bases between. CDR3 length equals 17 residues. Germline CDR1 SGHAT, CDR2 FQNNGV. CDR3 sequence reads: CASSFVTSFSRYNEQFF. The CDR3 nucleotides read TGTGCCAGCAGCTTTGTAACTAGTTTCTCTCGCTACAATGAGCAGTTCTTC.

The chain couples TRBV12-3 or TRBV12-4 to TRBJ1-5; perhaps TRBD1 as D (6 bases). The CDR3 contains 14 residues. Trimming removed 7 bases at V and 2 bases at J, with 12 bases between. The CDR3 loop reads CASNSGVGNQPQHF. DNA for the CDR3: TGTGCCAGCAATTCAGGGGTGGGCAATCAGCCCCAGCATTTT.

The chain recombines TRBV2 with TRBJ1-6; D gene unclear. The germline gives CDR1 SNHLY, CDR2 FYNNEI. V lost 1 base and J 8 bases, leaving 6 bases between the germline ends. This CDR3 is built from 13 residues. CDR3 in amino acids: CASSEGPHSPLHF. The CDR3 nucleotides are TGTGCCAGCAGTGAAGGTCCACATTCACCCCTCCACTTT.

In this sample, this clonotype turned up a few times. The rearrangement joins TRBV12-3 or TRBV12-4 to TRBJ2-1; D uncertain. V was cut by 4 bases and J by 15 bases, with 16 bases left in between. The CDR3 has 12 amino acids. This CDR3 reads CASSSSTGWRFF. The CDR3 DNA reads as TGTGCCAGCAGTTCCTCCACTGGCTGGCGGTTCTTC.

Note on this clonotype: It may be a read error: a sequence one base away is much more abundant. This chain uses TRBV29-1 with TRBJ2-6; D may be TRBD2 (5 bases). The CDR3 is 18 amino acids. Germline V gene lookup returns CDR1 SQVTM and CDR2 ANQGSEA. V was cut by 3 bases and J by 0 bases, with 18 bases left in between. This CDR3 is CSVEAGIGIISGANVLTF. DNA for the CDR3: TGCAGCGTTGAGGCCGGGATAGGGATTATCTCTGGGGCCAACGTCCTGACTTTC.

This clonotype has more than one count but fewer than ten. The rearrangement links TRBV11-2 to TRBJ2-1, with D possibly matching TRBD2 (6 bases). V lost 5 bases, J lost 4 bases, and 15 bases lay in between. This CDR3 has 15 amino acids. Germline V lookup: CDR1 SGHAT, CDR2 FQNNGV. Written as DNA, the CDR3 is TGTGCCAGCAGCCCGCGGGGCCCCTTATACAATGAGCAGTTCTTC. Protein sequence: CASSPRGPLYNEQFF.

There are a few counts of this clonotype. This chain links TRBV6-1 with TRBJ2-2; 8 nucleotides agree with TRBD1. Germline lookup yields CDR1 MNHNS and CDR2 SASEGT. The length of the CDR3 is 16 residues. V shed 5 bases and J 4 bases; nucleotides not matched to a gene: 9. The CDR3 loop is CASSPRTGMSTGELFF. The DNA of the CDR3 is TGTGCCAGCAGTCCCAGGACAGGGATGAGCACCGGGGAGCTGTTTTTT.

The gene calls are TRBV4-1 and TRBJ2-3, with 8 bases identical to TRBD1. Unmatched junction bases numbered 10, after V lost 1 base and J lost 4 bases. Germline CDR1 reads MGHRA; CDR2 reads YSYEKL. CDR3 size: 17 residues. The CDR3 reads CASSQGGPGGQADTQYF. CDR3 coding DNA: TGCGCCAGCAGCCAAGGGGGGCCAGGGGGCCAGGCAGATACGCAGTATTTT.

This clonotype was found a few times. This CDR3 is CASSQSSPGQLNQPQHF. The DNA of the CDR3 is TGTGCCAGCAGCCAAAGTAGCCCGGGGCAGCTCAATCAGCCCCAGCATTTT. The chain couples TRBV11-2 to TRBJ1-5, with a possible D match to TRBD1 (5 bases). CDR3 length equals 17 residues. The germline V gene has CDR1 SGHAT and CDR2 FQNNGV. The V gene lost 5 bases and the J gene lost 3 bases, with 20 bases spanning the gap. The full variable domain, with the rest looked up from reference TRBV11-2 and TRBJ1-5, is EAGVAQSPRYKIIEKRQSVAFWCNPISGHATLYWYQQILGQGPKLLIQFQNNGVVDDSQLPKDRFSAERLKGVDSTLKIQPAKLEDSAVYLCASSQSSPGQLNQPQHFGDGTRLSIL.

CDR3 residues: CASRVLGGVTDTQYF. The CDR3, as DNA: TGTGCCAGCCGGGTCTTGGGAGGAGTAACAGATACGCAGTATTTT. V is TRBV2 and J is TRBJ2-3; D might be TRBD2 (6 bases). This CDR3 has 15 amino acids. The V and J ends lost 8 bases and 3 bases respectively, with 18 bases between them. Germline V CDR1 and CDR2: SNHLY, FYNNEI.

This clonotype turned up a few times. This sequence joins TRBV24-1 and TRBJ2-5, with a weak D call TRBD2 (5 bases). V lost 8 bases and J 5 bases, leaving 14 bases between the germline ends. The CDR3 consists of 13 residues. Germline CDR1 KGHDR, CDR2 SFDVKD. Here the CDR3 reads CATIEPGYETQYF. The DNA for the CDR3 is TGTGCCACCATAGAGCCGGGGTACGAGACCCAGTACTTC.

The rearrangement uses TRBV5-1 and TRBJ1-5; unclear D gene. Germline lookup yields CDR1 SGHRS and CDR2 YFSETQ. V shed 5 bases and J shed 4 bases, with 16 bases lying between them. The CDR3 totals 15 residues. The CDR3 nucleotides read TGCGCCAGCAGTCTGGACGGGGTGAATAATCAGCCCCAGCATTTT. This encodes CASSLDGVNNQPQHF.

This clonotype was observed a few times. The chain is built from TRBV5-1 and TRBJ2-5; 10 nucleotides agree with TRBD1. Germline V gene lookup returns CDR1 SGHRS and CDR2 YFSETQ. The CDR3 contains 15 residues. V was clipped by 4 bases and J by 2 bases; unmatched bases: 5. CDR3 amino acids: CASSLGQGFQETQYF. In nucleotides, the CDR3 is TGCGCCAGCAGCCTGGGACAGGGGTTTCAAGAGACCCAGTACTTC.

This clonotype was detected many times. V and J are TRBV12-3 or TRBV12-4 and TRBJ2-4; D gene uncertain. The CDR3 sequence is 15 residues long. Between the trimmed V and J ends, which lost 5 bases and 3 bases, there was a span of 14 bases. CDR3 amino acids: CASSPGFEVKNIQYF. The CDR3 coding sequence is TGTGCCAGCAGTCCCGGTTTCGAGGTCAAAAACATTCAGTACTTC.

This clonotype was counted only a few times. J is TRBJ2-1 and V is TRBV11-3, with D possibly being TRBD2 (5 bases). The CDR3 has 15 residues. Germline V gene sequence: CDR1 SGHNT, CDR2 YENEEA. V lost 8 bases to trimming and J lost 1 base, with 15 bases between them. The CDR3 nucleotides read TGTGCCAGCGGTTCGGGGATGGGGTCCTACAATGAGCAGTTCTTC. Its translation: CASGSGMGSYNEQFF.

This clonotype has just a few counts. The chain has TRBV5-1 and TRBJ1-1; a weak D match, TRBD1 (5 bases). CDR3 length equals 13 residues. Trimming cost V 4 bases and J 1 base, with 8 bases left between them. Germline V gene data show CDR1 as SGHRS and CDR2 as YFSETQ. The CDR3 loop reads CASSAGTNTEAFF. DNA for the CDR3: TGCGCCAGCAGCGCAGGGACGAACACTGAAGCTTTCTTT.

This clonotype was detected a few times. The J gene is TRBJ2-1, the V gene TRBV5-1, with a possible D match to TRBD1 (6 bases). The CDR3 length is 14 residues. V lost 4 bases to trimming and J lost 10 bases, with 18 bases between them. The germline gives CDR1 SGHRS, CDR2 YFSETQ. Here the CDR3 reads CASSVGMQGNEQFF. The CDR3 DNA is TGCGCCAGCAGCGTCGGGATGCAGGGGAACGAGCAGTTCTTC.

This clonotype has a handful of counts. CDR3 in amino acids: CASSLQGTPNEQFF. The CDR3, as DNA: TGTGCCAGCAGCTTACAGGGGACCCCTAATGAGCAGTTCTTC. The chain has TRBV7-6 and TRBJ2-1, with D perhaps matching TRBD1 (6 bases). The length of the CDR3 is 14 residues. V lost 2 bases and J lost 7, with 12 bases in between. CDR1 is SGHVS and CDR2 is FNYEAQ in the germline V gene. The complete variable domain, with remaining parts taken from reference TRBV7-6 and TRBJ2-1, reads GAGVSQSPRYKVTKRGQDVALRCDPISGHVSLYWYRQALGQGPEFLTYFNYEAQQDKSGLPNDRFSAERPEGSISTLTIQRTEQRDSAMYRCASSLQGTPNEQFFGPGTRLTVL.